Detailed here is one T cell receptor beta chain. What it recognizes is unknown. The V end lost 5 bases, the J end lost 2 bases, and 16 bases lay between the germline ends. CDR3 length: 14 residues. Germline loops: CDR1 SQVTM, CDR2 ANQGSEA. This sample is part of a study of T cells in Graves' hyperthyroidism and ophthalmopathy. Researchers amplified the TCR beta CDR3 regions from RNA transcripts. HTBI primers drove first-round RT-PCR of the TCR CDR3. A single record per CDR3 protein comes from TCRdb applying MiXCR to the multiplex PCR reads. The repertoire consists of fewer than 350,000 distinct CDR3 sequences, with less than 20% occurring once and the leading ten covering under 45%. General observations from the study: It was a median roughly six months before onset that the model predicted ophthalmopathy.

Patients with ophthalmopathy all had a Clinical Activity Score of at least 3, a NOSPECS grade of at least 4 and duration under 3 months. Not enrolled were patients with uncontrolled infection, other autoimmune disease, pregnancy or lactation. This chain uses TRBV29-1 with TRBJ2-7; D is tentatively TRBD1 or TRBD2 (5 bases each). This clonotype was obtained from a man in his fifties or sixties with Graves' ophthalmopathy. Sequencing was performed on blood. The CDR3: CSVSTGTSAYEQYF. The CDR3 DNA is TGCAGCGTTTCGACCGGGACCAGCGCCTACGAGCAGTACTTC.